The subject of this entry is one TCR beta chain. This sample was included in a study of T cell responses to AZD1222 COVID-19 vaccine. Sequencing used immunoSEQ multiplex PCR; TCRdb keeps in-frame clones, though not all of them. The data show approximately 150,000 clones, roughly 88% seen once. V lost 4 bases and J 4 bases, leaving 13 bases between the germline ends. This CDR3 has 14 amino acids. Per the germline V gene, CDR1 is SEHNR and CDR2 is FQNEAQ (reference sequence). This receptor was obtained from an adult who received the MenACWY meningococcal vaccine as a control. The J gene is TRBJ1-2, the V gene TRBV7-9; D is possibly TRBD1 (5 bases). Sequencing was performed on peripheral blood, taken 28 days after the second dose of the MenACWY control vaccine. CDR3 sequence reads: CASSSREVSYGYTF. The CDR3 coding sequence is TGTGCCAGCAGCTCCAGGGAGGTGAGCTATGGCTACACCTTC.